A single sample gave rise to the 28 T cell receptor beta chains below, sequenced in a study of cytomegalovirus exposure and HLA in healthy donors. Sequenced by immunoSEQ multiplex PCR; TCRdb stores in-frame clones only, minus some. The table lists approximately 270,000 clones, 90% of them singletons. Specimen: PBMCs. These receptors were collected from a woman aged 18-29 years in good health and CMV-seronegative.

The rearrangement uses TRBV11-3 and TRBJ2-7, with TRBD1 matching over 8 bases. Germline assignment: CDR1 SGHNT and CDR2 YENEEA. The CDR3 covers 14 residues. The V gene end was trimmed by 5 bases and the J gene end by 3 bases; junction bases not matched to a gene: 6. Here the CDR3 DNA reads TGTGCCAGCAGCCCCGGACAGGGACACTACGAGCAGTACTTC. Its translation: CASSPGQGHYEQYF.

This chain connects TRBV5-4 to TRBJ1-2; tentatively, D is TRBD1 (5 bases). This CDR3 has 14 amino acids. V was pared by 4 bases and J by 3 bases, with 13 bases between. CDR1 is SGHNT, CDR2 YYREEE, per germline (reference sequence). The CDR3 DNA is TGTGCCAGCAGCCCGGACGGGGGGTACTATGGCTACACCTTC. As protein: CASSPDGGYYGYTF.

The chain combines TRBV7-9 with TRBJ1-2; tentatively, D is TRBD1 (5 bases). Trimming cost V 4 bases and J 5 bases, with 17 bases left between them. This CDR3 contains 15 residues. Germline lookup yields CDR1 SEHNR and CDR2 FQNEAQ (reference sequence). CDR3 residues: CASSSTSRGQYGYTF. For the CDR3, the DNA is TGTGCCAGCAGCTCCACCTCAAGGGGCCAGTATGGCTACACCTTC.

The chain carries TRBV4-3 and TRBJ2-4; 8 bases are shared with TRBD1. Germline assignment: CDR1 LGHNA and CDR2 YSLEER. The CDR3 runs 16 residues. Trimming cost V 0 bases and J 7 bases; bases outside gene matches: 8. CDR3 coding DNA: TGCGCCAGCAGCCAAGATTATCCAGGGGGCTGGAACATTCAGTACTTC. Translation gives CASSQDYPGGWNIQYF.

The chain is built from TRBV28 and TRBJ1-2; 7 bases agree with TRBD1. V lost 8 bases, J lost 4 bases, and 7 bases stayed unmatched. Germline CDR1 and CDR2: MDHEN and SYDVKM. This CDR3 is built from 13 residues. Here the CDR3 DNA reads TGTGCCAGCCACTCCGGGACAGCCTATGGCTACACCTTC. This encodes CASHSGTAYGYTF.

The CDR3 loop is CASSLAGDTDTQYF. The CDR3, as DNA: TGTGCCAGCAGTTTAGCAGGGGACACAGATACGCAGTATTTT. This chain connects TRBV28 to TRBJ2-3; tentatively, D is TRBD1 (6 bases). CDR3 length: 14 amino acids. V lost 2 bases, J lost 2 bases, and 8 bases lay in between. The germline gives CDR1 MDHEN, CDR2 SYDVKM.

This chain links TRBV6-1 with TRBJ1-1, with D possibly matching TRBD1 (5 bases). The CDR3 sequence is 15 residues long. CDR1 and CDR2 from the germline V gene are MNHNS and SASEGT. The V end was cut by 2 bases, the J end by 1 base, with 11 bases between. The CDR3 loop reads CASSERWGPNTEAFF. As DNA, the CDR3 is TGTGCCAGCAGTGAAAGGTGGGGCCCGAACACTGAAGCTTTCTTT.

The chain's CDR3 is CASSPPGTGDNEQFF. The CDR3, as DNA: TGCGCCAGCAGCCCCCCCGGGACTGGAGACAATGAGCAGTTCTTC. The chain combines TRBV5-1 with TRBJ2-1, with D possibly TRBD2 on 6 matching bases. Trimming cost V 4 bases and J 5 bases, with 16 bases left between them. CDR1 is SGHRS and CDR2 is YFSETQ in the germline V gene. There are 15 residues in the CDR3.

The chain employs TRBV2 and TRBJ2-3; 7 bases fit TRBD2. The V gene's germline CDR1 is SNHLY and CDR2 FYNNEI. The trim removed 4 bases at V and 0 bases at J, leaving 13 bases unmatched. There are 18 residues in the CDR3. The CDR3 DNA is TGTGCCAGCAGTGCCTCCTTGGGTCTAGCGGCGAGCACAGATACGCAGTATTTT. It yields the protein CASSASLGLAASTDTQYF.

As DNA, the CDR3 is TGTGCCAGCAACACGGCCACCACAGAAGCCAAAAACATTCAGTACTTC. Translated: CASNTATTEAKNIQYF. The rearrangement joins TRBV5-6 to TRBJ2-4; D remains unclear. This CDR3 is 16 amino acids long. CDR1 is SGHDT, CDR2 YYEEEE, per germline. The V and J ends lost 6 bases and 0 bases respectively, with 16 bases between them.

This clone has just a few counts. The chain employs TRBV2 and TRBJ1-6; tentative D call: TRBD1 (5 bases). This CDR3 has 14 amino acids. Germline V CDR1 and CDR2: SNHLY, FYNNEI. Trimming stripped 5 bases from V and 4 bases from J, with 9 bases between. CDR3 bases: TGTGCCAGCAGTCTAGACAGTTATAATTCACCCCTCCACTTT. It encodes CASSLDSYNSPLHF.

The rearrangement joins TRBV7-9 to TRBJ1-1, with a weak D call TRBD1 (6 bases). The CDR3 consists of 14 residues. Germline V lookup: CDR1 SEHNR, CDR2 FQNEAQ (reference sequence). Deletions cut 5 bases from V and 4 bases from J, with 14 bases between. The CDR3 here is CASSPPDRSTEAFF. In DNA form, the CDR3 reads TGTGCCAGCAGCCCCCCCGACAGGTCCACTGAAGCTTTCTTT.

The chain carries TRBV5-4 and TRBJ1-1; D is unclear. CDR3 length: 15 amino acids. V was clipped by 1 base and J by 4 bases, with 14 bases between them. Germline-derived CDR1 and CDR2 are SGHNT and YYREEE (reference sequence). The CDR3: CASSLSRLGGTEAFF. CDR3 DNA sequence: TGTGCCAGCAGCTTGTCTCGTTTGGGAGGCACTGAAGCTTTCTTT.

This rearrangement joins TRBV19 to TRBJ2-1; D uncertain. V dropped 7 bases and J dropped 4 bases, with 20 bases sitting between them. Per germline, CDR1 LNHDA and CDR2 SQIVND (reference sequence). CDR3 length equals 16 residues. CDR3 sequence (DNA): TGTGCCAGTAAGGATCTTTCGGCGGAGAGATACAATGAGCAGTTCTTC. Translation: CASKDLSAERYNEQFF.

This chain connects TRBV7-2 to TRBJ2-7; TRBD2 is a possible D gene (7 bases). The V gene's germline CDR1 is SGHTA and CDR2 FQGNSA. The CDR3 is 15 amino acids. V was trimmed by 5 bases and J by 3 bases, leaving 17 bases between them. The CDR3 loop reads CASSGGAVEFYEQYV. In nucleotides, the CDR3 is TGTGCCAGCAGCGGGGGGGCGGTTGAGTTCTACGAGCAGTACGTC.

The genes are TRBV6-1 and TRBJ2-1, with D tentatively TRBD1 (6 bases). Germline V gives CDR1 MNHNS, CDR2 SASEGT. Deletions cut 5 bases from V and 7 bases from J, with 12 bases between. The CDR3 is made up of 13 amino acids. The CDR3 loop reads CASSWQGMNEQFF. DNA for the CDR3: TGTGCCAGCAGTTGGCAGGGGATGAATGAGCAGTTCTTC.

The rearrangement uses TRBV10-2 and TRBJ2-2, with a weak D call TRBD2 (6 bases). This CDR3 has 15 amino acids. Trimming shortened V by 11 bases and J by 4 bases, and 20 bases separated the two germline ends. Germline lookup yields CDR1 WSHSY and CDR2 SAAADI. The CDR3 DNA is TGCGCCGCCCGAACCCCGGGCGGGATCACCGGGGAGCTGTTTTTT. Its protein product is CAARTPGGITGELFF.

The rearrangement links TRBV6-5 to TRBJ1-1; D perhaps matches TRBD1 (5 bases). There are 11 residues in the CDR3. Trimming shortened V by 7 bases and J by 10 bases, and 13 bases separated the two germline ends. CDR1 is MNHEY and CDR2 is SVGAGI in the germline V gene. The CDR3 protein is CASIVPGGAFF. In nucleotides, the CDR3 is TGTGCCAGCATTGTACCCGGGGGAGCTTTCTTT.

The V call is TRBV4-2, the J call TRBJ1-3, with TRBD1 as a possible D gene (5 bases). With 2 bases removed from V and 0 bases from J, the gap between germline ends came to 14 bases. The CDR3 has 17 residues. Germline V gene data show CDR1 as LGHNA and CDR2 as YNFKEQ. Here the CDR3 reads CASSQPAGITSGNTIYF. The CDR3 nucleotides are TGTGCCAGCAGCCAACCCGCAGGGATAACCTCTGGAAACACCATATATTTT.

J is TRBJ2-7 and V is TRBV4-3; D is perhaps TRBD2 (6 bases). Germline CDR1 is LGHNA and CDR2 is YSLEER. V lost 3 bases to trimming and J lost 2 bases, with 8 bases between them. This CDR3 has 13 residues. CDR3 amino acids: CASSHGGAYEQYF. The CDR3 DNA sequence: TGCGCCAGCAGCCACGGAGGGGCCTACGAGCAGTACTTC.

The table lists this clone with a count of one. The rearrangement joins TRBV10-1 to TRBJ2-1; the D is unclear. Germline CDR1 WNHNN, CDR2 SYGVQD (reference sequence). There are 16 residues in the CDR3. V was clipped by 2 bases and J by 6 bases, with 17 bases between them. The CDR3 reads CASSETRSSLLNEQFF. The CDR3 bases are TGCGCCAGCAGTGAGACCCGGTCTTCCCTGCTCAATGAGCAGTTCTTC.

The chain is built from TRBV5-1 and TRBJ2-3; weak D call: TRBD1 (5 bases). This CDR3 region has 14 residues. V dropped 6 bases and J dropped 4 bases, with 15 bases sitting between them. CDR1 is SGHRS and CDR2 is YFSETQ in the germline V gene. CDR3 sequence: CASTGAGSADTQYF. The CDR3, as DNA: TGCGCCAGCACGGGTGCAGGGTCGGCAGATACGCAGTATTTT.

The chain is built from TRBV4-2 and TRBJ1-5; 7 bases map to TRBD1. Germline CDR1 and CDR2: LGHNA and YNFKEQ. Trimming cost V 1 base and J 6 bases; bases outside gene matches: 6. The CDR3 totals 15 residues. CDR3 sequence reads: CASSQGEGGRQPQHF. The DNA for the CDR3 is TGTGCCAGCAGCCAAGGCGAAGGGGGCCGTCAGCCCCAGCATTTT.

The rearrangement uses TRBV30 and TRBJ1-1, with D uncertain. CDR3 length: 11 residues. The germline V gene has CDR1 GTSNPN and CDR2 SVGIG (reference sequence). CDR3 amino acids: CGSRVNTEAFF. The CDR3 DNA follows: TGTGGGTCAAGAGTGAACACTGAAGCTTTCTTT.

The chain couples TRBV6-6 to TRBJ1-5; 8 bases map to TRBD1. V shed 5 bases, J shed 3 bases, and the junction held 9 bases outside the gene matches. This CDR3 spans 16 amino acids. The germline V gene has CDR1 MNHNY and CDR2 SVGAGI (reference sequence). DNA of the CDR3: TGTGCCAGCAGTCTACCCCCGGGACAGGTCAATCAGCCCCAGCATTTT. Its protein product is CASSLPPGQVNQPQHF.

The rearrangement uses TRBV15 and TRBJ1-1, with a weak D call TRBD1 (6 bases). This CDR3 is 15 amino acids long. The germline V gene encodes CDR1 LNHNV and CDR2 YYDKDF (reference sequence). With 3 bases removed from V and 2 bases from J, the gap between germline ends came to 13 bases. Here the CDR3 DNA reads TGTGCCACCAGCAGCCGCCGGACAGTCAACACTGAAGCTTTCTTT. This sequence encodes CATSSRRTVNTEAFF. Variable domain in full (rest from reference TRBV15 and TRBJ1-1): DAMVIQNPRYQVTQFGKPVTLSCSQTLNHNVMYWYQQKSSQAPKLLFHYYDKDFNNEADTPDNFQSRRPNTSFCFLDIRSPGLGDTAMYLCATSSRRTVNTEAFFGQGTRLTVV.

The chain couples TRBV7-6 to TRBJ2-2; 7 nucleotides agree with TRBD1. This CDR3 region has 16 residues. CDR1 and CDR2 (germline): SGHVS, FNYEAQ. V trimming: 5 bases; J trimming: 5 bases; junction bases outside the gene matches: 11. CDR3 nucleotide sequence: TGTGCCAGCAGCCCCGGGACAGACATTAGGACCGGGGAGCTGTTTTTT. This encodes CASSPGTDIRTGELFF.

This rearrangement joins TRBV7-8 to TRBJ1-3; no firm D call. The CDR3 sequence is 15 residues long. The V gene's germline CDR1 is SGHVS and CDR2 FQNEAQ. V gave up 0 bases and J gave up 0 bases, with 6 bases separating them. The DNA of the CDR3 is TGTGCCAGCAGCTTAGCGGTAGACTCTGGAAACACCATATATTTT. This codes for CASSLAVDSGNTIYF.